These 31 T cell receptor beta chains originate from one sample sequenced in a study of T cells in Graves' hyperthyroidism and ophthalmopathy. Amplification targeted TCR beta CDR3 regions from RNA transcripts. When the TCR CDR3 underwent first-round RT-PCR, the HTBI primer set was used. MiXCR, applied by TCRdb to the multiplex PCR reads, yields one record per CDR3 protein. The sample consists of a few hundred thousand distinct CDR3 sequences, around 42% of them appearing once. The sample consisted of peripheral blood or thyroid tissue (not recorded which). Receptors were obtained from a woman aged 18-29 years with Graves' hyperthyroidism.

This clonotype was seen repeatedly, ten times or more. CDR3 loop: CASSQDEAGGPRETQYF. The CDR3 nucleotides are TGCGCCAGCAGCCAAGATGAGGCGGGAGGGCCAAGGGAGACCCAGTACTTC. The chain employs TRBV4-1 and TRBJ2-5; 9 bases fit TRBD2. The CDR3 length is 17 residues. CDR1 is MGHRA, CDR2 YSYEKL, per germline. V lost 0 bases to trimming and J lost 5 bases; unmatched junction nucleotides: 10.

With regard to this clonotype: A much larger clone lies one base from this, so it may be a read error. The chain links TRBV7-3 to TRBJ2-7; 10 nucleotides line up with TRBD1. The CDR3 runs to 14 residues. The germline gives CDR1 SGHTA, CDR2 FQGTGA. CDR3 amino acids: CAGSGRDRGSEQYF. Here the CDR3 DNA reads TGCGCCGGCAGCGGAAGGGACAGGGGATCCGAGCAGTACTTC. Looking up the rest from reference TRBV7-3 and TRBJ2-7 gives the full variable domain: GAGVSQTPSNKVTEKGKYVELRCDPISGHTALYWYRQSLGQGPEFLIYFQGTGAADDSGLPNDRFFAVRPEGSVSTLKIQRTERGDSAVYLCAGSGRDRGSEQYFGPGTRLTVT.

This clonotype was recorded at least ten times. This chain connects TRBV24-1 to TRBJ2-2; TRBD2 matches at 8 bases. Germline loops: CDR1 KGHDR, CDR2 SFDVKD. The CDR3 has 16 amino acids. The junction had 5 bases not matched to a gene; V was cut back by 3 bases and J by 3 bases. CDR3 bases: TGTGCCACCAGTGATCTAGCGGGTGTCGACACCGGGGAGCTGTTTTTT. The encoded protein is CATSDLAGVDTGELFF.

V is TRBV20-1 and J is TRBJ1-1; D ambiguous. Trimming left V 3 bases short and J 14 bases short, with 22 bases between. The CDR3 is made up of 13 amino acids. From germline, CDR1 is DFQATT and CDR2 SNEGSKA (reference sequence). Here the CDR3 reads CSARRAVYNEQFF. The DNA of the CDR3 is TGCAGTGCTAGGAGGGCCGTCTACAATGAGCAGTTCTTT.

Points on this clonotype: One junction end disagrees with the germline gene, perhaps due to a read error. V is TRBV7-2 and J is TRBJ2-5; D gene unclear. This CDR3 contains 11 residues. Germline V gene lookup returns CDR1 SGHTA and CDR2 FQGNSA. CDR3 amino acids: CASNFTETQYF. The CDR3 DNA follows: TGTGCCAGCAACTTTACAGAGACTCAGTACTTC.

The table lists this clonotype with many counts. One end of the junction fails to match germline, which may point to a read error. The chain has TRBV19 and TRBJ1-4, with TRBD1 matching 8 bases. The CDR3 totals 15 residues. Germline-derived CDR1 and CDR2 are LNHDA and SQIVND (reference sequence). CDR3: CASSMVSGGNVKLFF. CDR3 sequence (DNA): TGTGCCAGTAGTATGGTGTCAGGGGGCAATGTAAAACTGTTTTTT.

This clonotype was picked up a small number of times. This chain links TRBV10-3 with TRBJ1-2, with unresolved D. Per germline, CDR1 ENHRY and CDR2 SYGVKD. This CDR3 has 11 amino acids. V gave up 6 bases and J gave up 3 bases, with 5 bases separating them. This CDR3 reads CAISGDYGYTF. CDR3 DNA sequence: TGTGCCATCAGCGGGGACTATGGCTACACCTTC.

The J gene is TRBJ2-7, the V gene TRBV7-9, with D hard to call. Per the germline V gene, CDR1 is SEHNR and CDR2 is FQNEAQ (reference sequence). This CDR3 contains 12 residues. With 7 bases removed from V and 5 bases from J, the gap between germline ends came to 12 bases. The CDR3 protein is CASNSDGDEQYF. Here the CDR3 DNA reads TGTGCCAGCAACTCCGATGGGGACGAGCAGTACTTC. The entire variable domain, with the rest obtained from reference TRBV7-9 and TRBJ2-7, is as follows: DTGVSQNPRHKITKRGQNVTFRCDPISEHNRLYWYRQTLGQGPEFLTYFQNEAQLEKSRLLSDRFSAERPKGSFSTLEIQRTEQGDSAMYLCASNSDGDEQYFGPGTRLTVT.

The chain couples TRBV19 to TRBJ1-2; no clear D. Germline loops: CDR1 LNHDA, CDR2 SQIVND (reference sequence). The CDR3 has 14 residues. Trimming stripped 6 bases from V and 6 bases from J, with 17 bases between. CDR3 nucleotide sequence: TGTGCCAGTAGGGTATTACAAGGCTGGGATGGCTACACCTTC. Protein product: CASRVLQGWDGYTF.

This clonotype was recorded many times. V is TRBV5-1 and J is TRBJ1-1; a possible D gene is TRBD1 (6 bases). The germline V gene has CDR1 SGHRS and CDR2 YFSETQ. V lost 4 bases and J 5 bases, leaving 12 bases between the germline ends. The length of the CDR3 is 13 residues. Here the CDR3 DNA reads TGCGCCAGCAGCATGGGGGGCAGAACTGAAGCTTTCTTT. Its translation: CASSMGGRTEAFF.

CDR3 loop: CAISATGEANYGYTF. The CDR3 bases are TGTGCCATCAGCGCGACAGGGGAGGCCAACTATGGCTACACCTTC. The chain uses TRBV10-3 and TRBJ1-2, with 8 bases identical to TRBD1. The CDR3 is 15 residues long. V was clipped by 6 bases and J by 2 bases; unmatched bases: 8. Germline CDR1 ENHRY, CDR2 SYGVKD.

Many counts were recorded for this clonotype. J is TRBJ2-5 and V is TRBV11-1, with D hard to call. This CDR3 has 15 residues. V was shortened by 2 bases and J by 5 bases, with 15 bases between the two germline ends. Germline V gives CDR1 SGHAT, CDR2 FQDESV (reference sequence). CDR3 protein: CASSLRPGPIETQYF. CDR3 in DNA: TGTGCCAGCAGCTTAAGACCGGGCCCGATTGAGACCCAGTACTTC.

V gene TRBV20-1 combines with J gene TRBJ1-6; no definite D call. Trimming took off 7 bases at V and 8 bases at J, with 6 bases between the two ends. From germline, CDR1 is DFQATT and CDR2 SNEGSKA (reference sequence). The length of the CDR3 is 10 residues. The CDR3 bases are TGCAGTGGGGTGGATTCACCCCTCCACTTT. Amino acids: CSGVDSPLHF.

J is TRBJ2-3 and V is TRBV2, with D unclear. V dropped 3 bases and J dropped 4 bases, with 8 bases sitting between them. The V gene's germline CDR1 is SNHLY and CDR2 FYNNEI. The CDR3 is 13 residues long. CDR3: CASSEGRADTQYF. In nucleotides, the CDR3 is TGTGCCAGCAGTGAGGGCCGAGCAGATACGCAGTATTTT.

The rearrangement uses TRBV7-7 and TRBJ2-5; either TRBD1 or TRBD2 may fit D (5 bases each). The CDR3 loop spans 17 amino acids. Germline CDR1 reads SSHAT; CDR2 reads FNYEAQ (reference sequence). The V end was cut by 4 bases, the J end by 6 bases, with 24 bases between. CDR3 coding DNA: TGTGCCAGCAGCTCAGCCAGGGACGGCGGTAGAGAGCAGACCCAGTACTTC. Translating gives CASSSARDGGREQTQYF.

The rearrangement uses TRBV15 and TRBJ2-3; no clear D. Per the germline V gene, CDR1 is LNHNV and CDR2 is YYDKDF (reference sequence). CDR3 length: 11 residues. Trimming removed 5 bases from V and 2 bases from J, with 2 bases in between. For the CDR3, the DNA is TGTGCCACCAGCTACACAGATACGCAGTATTTT. Translation gives CATSYTDTQYF.

V usage is TRBV7-2 and J usage is TRBJ2-2; D may be TRBD2 (6 bases). Germline-derived CDR1 and CDR2 are SGHTA and FQGNSA. The CDR3 covers 16 residues. Trimming left V 3 bases short and J 6 bases short, with 17 bases between. The CDR3 region is CASSFLRRSGAGELFF. Written as DNA, the CDR3 is TGTGCCAGCAGCTTCCTGAGACGGTCGGGGGCCGGGGAGCTGTTTTTT.

The chain employs TRBV7-9 and TRBJ2-1; TRBD2 is a possible D gene (6 bases). Germline CDR1 SEHNR, CDR2 FQNEAQ (reference sequence). CDR3 length: 14 amino acids. V lost 5 bases and J lost 6, with 14 bases in between. The CDR3 region is CASSPRLVLNEQFF. CDR3 nucleotide sequence: TGTGCCAGCAGCCCACGACTAGTTCTCAATGAGCAGTTCTTC.

The chain joins TRBV19 to TRBJ1-3; 7 bases agree with TRBD1. This CDR3 comprises 15 residues. CDR1 is LNHDA and CDR2 is SQIVND in the germline V gene (reference sequence). With V trimmed by 3 bases and J by 7 bases, 9 bases remained unmatched. The CDR3 here is CASSIDREPMNTIYF. Written as DNA, the CDR3 is TGTGCCAGTAGTATTGACAGGGAACCCATGAACACCATATATTTT. Together with reference TRBV19 and TRBJ1-3, the CDR3 gives the full variable domain: DGGITQSPKYLFRKEGQNVTLSCEQNLNHDAMYWYRQDPGQGLRLIYYSQIVNDFQKGDIAEGYSVSREKKESFPLTVTSAQKNPTAFYLCASSIDREPMNTIYFGEGSWLTVV.

The chain uses TRBV7-2 and TRBJ2-1; 7 positions agree with TRBD1. The V and J ends lost 1 base and 8 bases, in that order; junction bases with no gene match: 2. CDR3 length equals 13 residues. Germline CDR1 and CDR2: SGHTA and FQGNSA. The CDR3 here is CASSLVRGHEQFF. The CDR3, as DNA: TGTGCCAGCAGCTTAGTAAGGGGGCATGAGCAGTTCTTC.

Comment on this clonotype: This sequence may be a read error, since a much larger clone differs from it by one base. This chain connects TRBV10-3 to TRBJ1-6; 7 bases align to TRBD1. The CDR3 has 18 amino acids. J gave up 8 bases and V 3 bases, and 16 bases lay outside the gene matches. Germline V gives CDR1 ENHRY, CDR2 SYGVKD. The DNA for the CDR3 is TGTGCCATCAGTGAAGGCTCCCTACAGGGGATGATGGATTCACCCCTCCACTTT. Its translation is CAISEGSLQGMMDSPLHF.

This clonotype was found many times. The V and J genes are TRBV20-1 and TRBJ2-7; no reliable D call. The length of the CDR3 is 13 residues. Trimming took off 3 bases at V and 6 bases at J, with 15 bases between the two ends. From germline, CDR1 is DFQATT and CDR2 SNEGSKA (reference sequence). CDR3 sequence reads: CSASRWPRLEQYF. CDR3 sequence (DNA): TGCAGTGCTAGTAGATGGCCCCGGCTCGAGCAGTACTTC.

This clonotype showed up many times. The chain carries TRBV7-3 and TRBJ2-7; maybe TRBD1 (6 bases). This CDR3 region has 16 residues. Germline CDR1 SGHTA, CDR2 FQGTGA. Trimming removed 2 bases at V and 5 bases at J, with 19 bases between. The CDR3 nucleotides read TGTGCCAGCAGCTTAGAGGACAGTCCCCTAGTGAACGAGCAGTACTTC. Amino acids: CASSLEDSPLVNEQYF.

The chain recombines TRBV10-3 with TRBJ2-1, with 11 bases identical to TRBD2. V lost 4 bases to trimming and J lost 0 bases; unmatched junction nucleotides: 11. The CDR3 contains 19 residues. Germline CDR1 reads ENHRY; CDR2 reads SYGVKD. CDR3 in DNA: TGTGCCATCAGTGCGGACCCGACTAGCGGGAAGAGCTCCTACAATGAGCAGTTCTTC. Translation: CAISADPTSGKSSYNEQFF.

This sequence joins TRBV29-1 and TRBJ2-7; D remains ambiguous. CDR3 length equals 14 residues. V was trimmed by 3 bases and J by 2 bases, leaving 14 bases between them. Germline-derived CDR1 and CDR2 are SQVTM and ANQGSEA. The CDR3 DNA reads TGCAGCGTTGAGGGCCAGGTCAGACCCTACGAGCAGTACTTC. Its translation: CSVEGQVRPYEQYF.

J is TRBJ1-5 and V is TRBV14; possible D gene TRBD1, 5 bases. The germline CDR1 and CDR2 sequences are SGHDN and FVKESK. Trimming removed 0 bases at V and 6 bases at J, with 15 bases between. There are 16 residues in the CDR3. CDR3 DNA: TGTGCCAGCAGCCAAGATAGGGGAGGGCTTGGTCAGCCCCAGCATTTT. Translated, it gives CASSQDRGGLGQPQHF.

This clonotype was seen many times. The V call is TRBV12-3 or TRBV12-4, the J call TRBJ2-7; D call uncertain. Trimming removed 5 bases at V and 2 bases at J, with 13 bases between. This CDR3 region has 14 residues. CDR3 DNA sequence: TGTGCCAGCAGTCCGGCGGTCTATGCCTACGAGCAGTACTTC. Translating it yields CASSPAVYAYEQYF.

This clonotype was found many times. This rearrangement joins TRBV6-6 to TRBJ1-5, with TRBD1 as a possible D gene (5 bases). This CDR3 contains 16 residues. Per germline, CDR1 MNHNY and CDR2 SVGAGI (reference sequence). The germline V and J ends were trimmed by 0 bases and 0 bases, with 9 bases remaining between them. This CDR3 reads CASSYSGLYSNQPQHF. The CDR3 DNA reads TGTGCCAGCAGTTACTCGGGACTCTATAGCAATCAGCCCCAGCATTTT.

The V call is TRBV5-5, the J call TRBJ1-3, with a possible D match to TRBD1 (5 bases). The germline CDR1 and CDR2 sequences are SGHKS and YYEKEE (reference sequence). Trimming removed 4 bases at V and 2 bases at J, with 13 bases between. This CDR3 spans 15 amino acids. The CDR3 loop reads CASSRADSAGNTIYF. CDR3 DNA sequence: TGTGCCAGCAGCAGGGCTGACAGTGCTGGAAACACCATATATTTT.

This clonotype showed up many times. The chain couples TRBV4-2 to TRBJ1-1; perhaps TRBD1 as D (6 bases). V gave up 0 bases and J gave up 1 base, with 12 bases separating them. Per germline, CDR1 LGHNA and CDR2 YNFKEQ. The CDR3 totals 16 residues. The CDR3 loop reads CASSQERVDRNTEAFF. CDR3 in DNA: TGTGCCAGCAGCCAAGAGCGGGTGGACAGGAACACTGAAGCTTTCTTT.

This clonotype was counted between two and nine times. The CDR3 region is CSARGTLTSGTTDTQYF. The DNA of the CDR3 is TGCAGTGCTAGAGGCACACTAACTAGCGGGACCACAGATACGCAGTATTTT. V gene TRBV20-1 combines with J gene TRBJ2-3, with TRBD2 identical over 10 bases. J was trimmed by 2 bases and V by 1 base; bases with no gene match: 9. This CDR3 comprises 17 residues. Germline values: CDR1 DFQATT, CDR2 SNEGSKA (reference sequence).